The 6 T cell receptor beta chains below come from one sample, sequenced in a study of blood T cell repertoires in COVID-19. Sequenced by immunoSEQ multiplex PCR; TCRdb stores in-frame clones only, minus some. Of 200,000 to 300,000 clones in the sample, over 70% are singletons; the top ten hold approximately 1.5%. Sequences were obtained from peripheral blood. The origin of the receptors is a woman aged 40-49 years who had recovered from COVID-19.

V and J are TRBV19 and TRBJ1-2, with 7 bases that match TRBD1. Germline trimming cut 7 bases from V and 4 bases from J; bases unmatched to any gene: 12. The CDR3 covers 15 residues. CDR1 and CDR2 from the germline V gene are LNHDA and SQIVND (reference sequence). CDR3 DNA: TGTGCCAGTACCCCTGGGGACAGAAGCATCTATGGCTACACCTTC. Translated: CASTPGDRSIYGYTF.

This clone was picked up a small number of times. In nucleotides, the CDR3 is TGTGCCAGCAGTCCGGGACAGGGTCGCGGCTACACCTTC. Translated, it gives CASSPGQGRGYTF. V gene TRBV27 combines with J gene TRBJ1-2, with 9 bases fitting TRBD1. Looked up from germline, CDR1 is MNHEY and CDR2 is SMNVEV (reference sequence). After removal of 5 bases from V and 8 bases from J, the junction contained 6 bases not matched to a gene. This CDR3 has 13 amino acids.

CDR3 region: CASSLGVQETQYF. CDR3 nucleotide sequence: TGCGCCAGCAGCTTGGGTGTACAAGAGACCCAGTACTTC. The chain carries TRBV5-1 and TRBJ2-5, with D unclear. The CDR3 has 13 residues. Deletions cut 0 bases from V and 2 bases from J, with 5 bases between. Looked up from germline, CDR1 is SGHRS and CDR2 is YFSETQ.

V gene TRBV7-9 combines with J gene TRBJ1-6; D is unclear. This CDR3 contains 13 residues. Per the germline V gene, CDR1 is SEHNR and CDR2 is FQNEAQ (reference sequence). The V and J ends lost 2 bases and 7 bases respectively, with 6 bases between them. The DNA for the CDR3 is TGTGCCAGCAGCTTAACAGAGAATTCACCCCTCCACTTT. Protein: CASSLTENSPLHF.

The V and J genes are TRBV14 and TRBJ2-1; possible D gene TRBD2, 6 bases. The germline V and J ends were trimmed by 2 bases and 1 base, with 9 bases remaining between them. Looked up from germline, CDR1 is SGHDN and CDR2 is FVKESK. CDR3 length equals 15 residues. CDR3 loop: CASSQPRGSYNEQFF. The CDR3 nucleotides are TGTGCCAGCAGCCAACCCCGGGGGTCCTACAATGAGCAGTTCTTC. Complete variable domain (other parts from reference TRBV14 and TRBJ2-1): EAGVTQFPSHSVIEKGQTVTLRCDPISGHDNLYWYRRVMGKEIKFLLHFVKESKQDESGMPNNRFLAERTGGTYSTLKVQPAELEDSGVYFCASSQPRGSYNEQFFGPGTRLTVL.

The chain joins TRBV2 to TRBJ2-7; D is perhaps TRBD1 (6 bases). V lost 8 bases, J lost 2 bases, and 13 bases lay in between. Germline V gene lookup returns CDR1 SNHLY and CDR2 FYNNEI. This CDR3 is 13 amino acids long. The CDR3 region is CASGHRATYEQYF. In DNA, the CDR3 is TGTGCCAGCGGACACAGGGCTACCTACGAGCAGTACTTC.